The 11 T cell receptor beta chains given below trace back to one sample, sequenced in a study of shared clonotypes between healthy human individuals. The method was immunoSEQ multiplex PCR; TCRdb's version includes in-frame clones alone and lacks a portion of them. The sample lists about 680,000 clones, approximately 73% occurring once. The sequenced sample was memory CD4+ T cells sorted from blood. As to subset: CD45RA-negative fraction. These receptors were obtained from a woman in her twenties or thirties in good health.

This chain joins TRBV5-1 and TRBJ1-4; D perhaps matches TRBD1 (6 bases). The CDR3 length is 17 residues. Looked up from germline, CDR1 is SGHRS and CDR2 is YFSETQ. Deletions cut 3 bases from V and 4 bases from J, with 19 bases between. The CDR3 DNA is TGCGCCAGCAGCTCCGGGACACAACGTATACTTAATGAAAAACTGTTTTTT. This codes for CASSSGTQRILNEKLFF.

This chain uses TRBV19 with TRBJ2-7, with D possibly TRBD1 on 5 matching bases. With 4 bases removed from V and 1 base from J, the gap between germline ends came to 8 bases. Germline V gene data show CDR1 as LNHDA and CDR2 as SQIVND (reference sequence). The CDR3 consists of 13 residues. CDR3 in DNA: TGTGCCAGTAGTACAACAGGTTCCTACGAGCAGTACTTC. Protein product: CASSTTGSYEQYF.

In its sample, this clone was seen a few times. The DNA for the CDR3 is TGTGCCTGGAGTATGGCGGGACAACAAGAGACCCAGTACTTC. Translation gives CAWSMAGQQETQYF. J is TRBJ2-5 and V is TRBV30; D could derive from TRBD1 or TRBD2 (6 bases each). The germline gives CDR1 GTSNPN, CDR2 SVGIG (reference sequence). This CDR3 spans 14 amino acids. V dropped 2 bases and J dropped 2 bases, with 12 bases sitting between them. Complete variable domain (other parts from reference TRBV30 and TRBJ2-5): SQTIHQWPATLVQPVGSPLSLECTVEGTSNPNLYWYRQAAGRGLQLLFYSVGIGQISSEVPQNLSASRPQDRQFILSSKKLLLSDSGFYLCAWSMAGQQETQYFGPGTRLLVL.

A word on this clone: Other nucleotide sequences in the sample specify the same CDR3. V is TRBV7-6 and J is TRBJ1-5; no clear D gene. Germline lookup yields CDR1 SGHVS and CDR2 FNYEAQ. The CDR3 has 13 residues. Between the trimmed V and J ends, which lost 6 bases and 5 bases, there was a span of 11 bases. The CDR3 DNA follows: TGTGCCAGCAGTTCCCAACGGGATCAGCCCCAGCATTTT. It yields the protein CASSSQRDQPQHF.

In its sample, this clone was seen once. A much larger clone is a single base away; this may be a read error. The same CDR3 also results from other DNA sequences found in this sample. The chain joins TRBV5-1 to TRBJ2-6; perhaps TRBD1 as D (6 bases). Germline V gene sequence: CDR1 SGHRS, CDR2 YFSETQ. The CDR3 length is 15 residues. CDR3 sequence (DNA): TGCGCCAGCAGCAGAGGGGGTGCTGGGGCTAACGTCCTGACTTTC. It yields the protein CASSRGGAGANVLTF.

The chain joins TRBV9 to TRBJ1-5; TRBD1 aligns across 9 bases. Germline values: CDR1 SGDLS, CDR2 YYNGEE. The length of the CDR3 is 15 residues. V dropped 4 bases and J dropped 0; count of bases not matched to a gene: 2. The CDR3 spells CASSPDRGSNQPQHF. The CDR3 nucleotides read TGTGCCAGCAGCCCGGACAGGGGTAGCAATCAGCCCCAGCATTTT.

This clone appeared a single time. V is TRBV28 and J is TRBJ2-7, with 8 positions matching TRBD2. CDR1 is MDHEN, CDR2 SYDVKM, per germline. Unmatched junction bases numbered 9, after V lost 3 bases and J lost 5 bases. There are 15 residues in the CDR3. The CDR3 sequence: CASSLSGLVADEQYF. In nucleotides, the CDR3 is TGTGCCAGCAGTTTGTCGGGACTAGTAGCAGACGAGCAGTACTTC.

This clone was detected a few times. V and J are TRBV7-9 and TRBJ1-2, with TRBD1 matching over 10 bases. The CDR3 spans 16 residues. Losses at the gene ends were 1 base for V and 3 bases for J; bases not matched to a gene: 5. Germline V gene data show CDR1 as SEHNR and CDR2 as FQNEAQ (reference sequence). The CDR3 DNA reads as TGTGCCAGCAGCTTAGGTGGGGACAGGGGAGACTATGGCTACACCTTC. Its protein is CASSLGGDRGDYGYTF.

The CDR3 here is CASSFVPYEQYF. Here the CDR3 DNA reads TGTGCCAGCAGTTTCGTGCCTTACGAGCAGTACTTC. The rearrangement uses TRBV28 and TRBJ2-7, with D unclear. Germline CDR1 reads MDHEN; CDR2 reads SYDVKM. Trimming cost V 3 bases and J 4 bases, with 7 bases left between them. This CDR3 spans 12 amino acids.

The chain is built from TRBV5-4 and TRBJ2-7, with D possibly being TRBD2 (5 bases). The CDR3 has 14 residues. Trimming cost V 0 bases and J 3 bases, with 10 bases left between them. Per the germline V gene, CDR1 is SGHNT and CDR2 is YYREEE (reference sequence). Here the CDR3 DNA reads TGTGCCAGCAGCTTGGCCGACGGGGTCTACGAGCAGTACTTC. This sequence encodes CASSLADGVYEQYF.

The CDR3 here is CASSEAVAGGEQFF. For the CDR3, the DNA is TGTGCCAGCAGTGAAGCGGTCGCCGGGGGGGAGCAGTTCTTC. The chain carries TRBV2 and TRBJ2-1; 7 bases line up with TRBD2. The CDR3 totals 14 residues. V was clipped by 0 bases and J by 10 bases; unmatched bases: 6. Germline V gene data show CDR1 as SNHLY and CDR2 as FYNNEI.